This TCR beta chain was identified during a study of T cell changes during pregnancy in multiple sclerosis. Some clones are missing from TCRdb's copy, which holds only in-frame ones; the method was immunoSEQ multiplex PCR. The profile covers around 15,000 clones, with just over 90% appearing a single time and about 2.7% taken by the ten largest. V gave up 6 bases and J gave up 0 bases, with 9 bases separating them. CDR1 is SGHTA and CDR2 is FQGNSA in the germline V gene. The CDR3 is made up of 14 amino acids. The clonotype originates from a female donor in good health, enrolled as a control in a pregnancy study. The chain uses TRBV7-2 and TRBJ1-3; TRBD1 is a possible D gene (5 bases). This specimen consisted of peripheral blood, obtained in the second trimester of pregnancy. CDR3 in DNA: TGTGCCAGCAGTCAGGGTTCCTCTGGAAACACCATATATTTT. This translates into CASSQGSSGNTIYF. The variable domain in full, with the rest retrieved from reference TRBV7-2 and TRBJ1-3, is GAGVSQSPSNKVTEKGKDVELRCDPISGHTALYWYRQSLGQGLEFLIYFQGNSAPDKSGLPSDRFSAERTGGSVSTLTIQRTQQEDSAVYLCASSQGSSGNTIYFGEGSWLTVV.